This entry is about one T cell receptor beta chain. These data come from a study of blood T cell repertoires in COVID-19. On the study more broadly: Both acute and convalescent COVID-19 samples were obtained from the United States, Italy and Spain.

Authors' methods: Nucleated cell counts were estimated from reference gene primer amplification. Generated by immunoSEQ multiplex PCR, the TCRdb table keeps only in-frame clones and is missing some. V and J calls and clone size are given by that table; D and trimming were obtained from the DNA. The table lists about 36,000 clones, approximately 80% of them singletons. Specimen: peripheral blood. The TCR was taken from a man in his fifties with active COVID-19.

The CDR3 nucleotides are TGTGCCAGCAGCTTGGGACAGGGGGACACTGAAGCTTTCTTT. As protein: CASSLGQGDTEAFF. The rearrangement links TRBV7-9 to TRBJ1-1; the match to TRBD1 covers 11 bases. This CDR3 has 14 amino acids. Trimming removed 3 bases from V and 3 bases from J; junction bases left unmatched: 0. Germline lookup yields CDR1 SEHNR and CDR2 FQNEAQ (reference sequence).